The 30 T cell receptor beta chains presented below share a single source sample, sequenced in a study of shared clonotypes between healthy human individuals. Method: immunoSEQ multiplex PCR; TCRdb's copy keeps in-frame clones and lacks some. This table has roughly 590,000 clones, about 95% appearing once. Naive CD8 populations comprised CD45RO-negative cells positively selected for CCR7, excluding terminally differentiated effector memory CD45RA+ cells. Sample: naive CD8+ T cells sorted from blood. These receptors came from a young woman in good health.

Remarks on this clone: The germline gene is not matched at one end of the junction; a read error may be the cause. The chain recombines TRBV5-1 with TRBJ2-1; D gene uncertain. The CDR3 runs 14 residues. CDR1 and CDR2 from the germline V gene are SGHRS and YFSETQ. DNA of the CDR3: TGCGCCAGCGGCTTGCTAAGCTCCTACAATGAGCAGTTCTTC. Protein: CASGLLSSYNEQFF.

This clone occurred a few times. The V gene is TRBV5-4, the J gene TRBJ1-3; tentatively, D is TRBD1 (5 bases). This CDR3 has 15 residues. Per the germline V gene, CDR1 is SGHNT and CDR2 is YYREEE (reference sequence). V was shortened by 4 bases and J by 0 bases, with 11 bases between the two germline ends. CDR3 loop: CASSQPGASGNTIYF. CDR3 DNA sequence: TGTGCCAGCAGCCAGCCCGGGGCCTCTGGAAACACCATATATTTT.

The chain is built from TRBV28 and TRBJ2-7; TRBD1 aligns across 7 bases. The CDR3 sequence is 16 residues long. CDR1 is MDHEN, CDR2 SYDVKM, per germline. V dropped 4 bases and J dropped 3; count of bases not matched to a gene: 12. The CDR3 DNA reads TGTGCCAGCAGTTCAAGGGACAGCCAACCCTACTACGAGCAGTACTTC. It encodes CASSSRDSQPYYEQYF.

J is TRBJ2-2 and V is TRBV28, with 8 positions matching TRBD2. CDR1 is MDHEN, CDR2 SYDVKM, per germline. The CDR3 length is 14 residues. Trimming cost V 5 bases and J 4 bases; bases outside gene matches: 3. The CDR3 DNA follows: TGTGCCAGCAGTCCTAGCGGGTCCACCGGGGAGCTGTTTTTT. Translation gives CASSPSGSTGELFF.

This chain links TRBV7-9 with TRBJ2-7; D not certain. V was clipped by 3 bases and J by 5 bases, with 17 bases between them. The CDR3 is 15 residues long. CDR1 is SEHNR, CDR2 FQNEAQ, per germline (reference sequence). DNA of the CDR3: TGTGCCAGCAGCTTGTCGTACCTAGGTAGGAACGAGCAGTACTTC. This encodes CASSLSYLGRNEQYF.

The CDR3 nucleotides read TGTGCCAGCAGCTTAGACCCCCCCTCTAGCGGGAGTAGGTTTTACGAGCAGTACTTC. Encoded protein: CASSLDPPSSGSRFYEQYF. The genes are TRBV11-2 and TRBJ2-7, with TRBD2 identical over 10 bases. The CDR3 has 19 amino acids. With 0 bases clipped from V and 4 bases from J, the junction kept 15 bases outside the gene matches. Per germline, CDR1 SGHAT and CDR2 FQNNGV.

The V and J genes are TRBV19 and TRBJ2-5; 10 bases line up with TRBD2. Matching the DNA end better, TRBJ2-7 makes the J call doubtful. The CDR3 loop spans 17 amino acids. Germline values: CDR1 LNHDA, CDR2 SQIVND (reference sequence). CDR3 DNA sequence: TGTGCCAGTAAAGGAGAGGCAGGCCTAGCGGGAGTTTACGAGCAGTACTTC. Its protein product is CASKGEAGLAGVYEQYF.

V gene TRBV27 combines with J gene TRBJ2-3; D gene unclear. This CDR3 spans 13 amino acids. Trimming shortened V by 6 bases and J by 2 bases, and 9 bases separated the two germline ends. Looked up from germline, CDR1 is MNHEY and CDR2 is SMNVEV (reference sequence). DNA of the CDR3: TGTGCCAGCAGCCCCACTTACACAGATACGCAGTATTTT. This gives the protein CASSPTYTDTQYF.

The gene calls are TRBV7-9 and TRBJ1-4; D uncertain. The CDR3 runs 14 residues. The ends were cut back, 1 base at V and 8 bases at J, with 11 bases in the middle. Germline CDR1 reads SEHNR; CDR2 reads FQNEAQ (reference sequence). The CDR3 nucleotides are TGTGCCAGCAGCTTAGTCGGGGTGCGGGAAAAACTGTTTTTT. Amino acid sequence: CASSLVGVREKLFF.

This chain joins TRBV2 and TRBJ2-3, with a tentative D call TRBD2 (5 bases). The CDR3 is 14 amino acids. CDR1 and CDR2 (germline): SNHLY, FYNNEI. Trimming pared 2 bases from V and 1 base from J, leaving 7 bases between. CDR3 sequence: CASSEMRGTDTQYF. In DNA form, the CDR3 reads TGTGCCAGCAGTGAAATGCGGGGCACAGATACGCAGTATTTT.

The chain combines TRBV11-1 with TRBJ1-1; D is ambiguous. The germline V gene encodes CDR1 SGHAT and CDR2 FQDESV (reference sequence). V was shortened by 5 bases and J by 1 base, with 8 bases between the two germline ends. The CDR3 runs to 13 residues. Written as DNA, the CDR3 is TGTGCCAGCAGCCTGCAGTGGAACACTGAAGCTTTCTTT. This gives the protein CASSLQWNTEAFF.

The chain carries TRBV9 and TRBJ2-2; possible D gene TRBD2, 5 bases. CDR1 and CDR2 (germline): SGDLS, YYNGEE. The CDR3 contains 16 residues. With 3 bases removed from V and 7 bases from J, the gap between germline ends came to 19 bases. The CDR3 region has the DNA TGTGCCAGCAGCGGGCGACTATCTCCAATGGACGGGGAGCTGTTTTTT. Amino acids: CASSGRLSPMDGELFF. Full variable domain (outside the CDR3, taken from reference TRBV9 and TRBJ2-2): DSGVTQTPKHLITATGQRVTLRCSPRSGDLSVYWYQQSLDQGLQFLIQYYNGEERAKGNILERFSAQQFPDLHSELNLSSLELGDSALYFCASSGRLSPMDGELFFGEGSRLTVL.

Here the CDR3 DNA reads TGTGCCAGCAGTTTATCGGTGAACTCTGGAAACACCATATATTTT. Its translation: CASSLSVNSGNTIYF. The rearrangement joins TRBV28 to TRBJ1-3; no clear D gene. This CDR3 is 15 amino acids long. CDR1 is MDHEN and CDR2 is SYDVKM in the germline V gene. Trimming removed 1 base from V and 0 bases from J, with 7 bases in between.

This clone has more than one count but fewer than ten. The chain employs TRBV11-2 and TRBJ1-2, with D possibly matching TRBD1 (5 bases). The ends were cut back, 4 bases at V and 7 bases at J, with 10 bases in the middle. Per germline, CDR1 SGHAT and CDR2 FQNNGV. The CDR3 consists of 12 residues. The CDR3 loop reads CASSWGDPGYTF. The CDR3 DNA reads as TGTGCCAGCAGCTGGGGGGACCCTGGCTACACCTTC.

The gene calls are TRBV5-6 and TRBJ1-1, with D tentatively TRBD1 (5 bases). Germline CDR1 SGHDT, CDR2 YYEEEE. This CDR3 has 13 residues. Trimming left V 0 bases short and J 8 bases short, with 11 bases between. CDR3 sequence: CASSLEQGREAFF. The CDR3 DNA reads as TGTGCCAGCAGCTTGGAGCAGGGTCGCGAAGCTTTCTTT.

Note on this clone: One end of the junction is discordant with germline, which a read error may explain. The rearrangement joins TRBV2 to TRBJ1-2, with TRBD1 matching over 7 bases. This CDR3 contains 13 residues. Per germline, CDR1 SNHLY and CDR2 FYNNEI. The CDR3 reads CASSATGSYSYTF. The CDR3 DNA is TGTGCCAGCAGTGCGACAGGGTCCTATAGCTACACCTTC.

This clone has a single count. The rearrangement links TRBV5-1 to TRBJ2-7; D call uncertain. The CDR3 has 13 amino acids. The V and J ends lost 0 bases and 5 bases respectively, with 9 bases between them. CDR1 and CDR2 (germline): SGHRS, YFSETQ. The CDR3 bases are TGCGCCAGCAGCTTGGAGAGTCCCCACGAGCAGTACTTC. It yields the protein CASSLESPHEQYF.

This sequence joins TRBV28 and TRBJ1-1, with 7 positions matching TRBD1. J was trimmed by 3 bases and V by 2 bases; bases with no gene match: 6. Germline values: CDR1 MDHEN, CDR2 SYDVKM. The CDR3 totals 15 residues. The CDR3 spells CASSLGGQTYTEAFF. As DNA, the CDR3 is TGTGCCAGCAGTTTAGGGGGACAGACGTACACTGAAGCTTTCTTT.

The chain carries TRBV5-8 and TRBJ2-3, with 8 nucleotides matching TRBD2. The CDR3 extends over 14 amino acids. Trimming at V came to 3 bases and at J to 4 bases, leaving 4 bases not matched to a gene. The germline V gene has CDR1 SGHTS and CDR2 YDEGEE. The DNA for the CDR3 is TGTGCCAGCAGCTGGACTAGCTGGCCAGATACGCAGTATTTT. This codes for CASSWTSWPDTQYF.

This clone was seen a single time. The chain recombines TRBV2 with TRBJ1-2; the D is unclear. Germline V lookup: CDR1 SNHLY, CDR2 FYNNEI. This CDR3 region has 10 residues. With 5 bases removed from V and 8 bases from J, the gap between germline ends came to 6 bases. The CDR3: CASSSSGYTF. Here the CDR3 DNA reads TGTGCCAGCAGTTCCTCCGGCTACACCTTC.

V gene TRBV5-6 combines with J gene TRBJ2-7; D gene ambiguous. The CDR3 covers 11 residues. Germline V lookup: CDR1 SGHDT, CDR2 YYEEEE. V gave up 4 bases and J gave up 6 bases, with 8 bases separating them. The CDR3 DNA reads as TGTGCCAGCAGCCAGTATCGCGAGCAGTACTTC. The encoded protein is CASSQYREQYF.

This chain links TRBV9 with TRBJ1-5, with D possibly being TRBD1 (6 bases). V lost 3 bases, J lost 3 bases, and 10 bases lay in between. The CDR3 loop spans 14 amino acids. CDR1 is SGDLS and CDR2 is YYNGEE in the germline V gene. In DNA, the CDR3 is TGTGCCAGCAGCGCTTCAGGGGTCAATCAGCCCCAGCATTTT. Its protein product is CASSASGVNQPQHF.

The rearrangement uses TRBV9 and TRBJ2-7, with D perhaps matching TRBD1 or TRBD2 (6 bases each). The CDR3 consists of 16 residues. V lost 0 bases, J lost 2 bases, and 15 bases lay in between. Germline CDR1 SGDLS, CDR2 YYNGEE. The chain's CDR3 is CASSVAEGGMTYEQYF. The CDR3 DNA sequence: TGTGCCAGCAGCGTAGCTGAGGGGGGTATGACCTACGAGCAGTACTTC.

Note on this clone: Additional DNA sequences in this sample encode the identical CDR3. The chain uses TRBV27 and TRBJ2-7; perhaps TRBD1 as D (6 bases). The CDR3 is made up of 13 amino acids. Trimming stripped 5 bases from V and 3 bases from J, with 11 bases between. Germline V CDR1 and CDR2: MNHEY, SMNVEV (reference sequence). CDR3 residues: CASSPDSSYEQYF. In nucleotides, the CDR3 is TGTGCCAGCAGTCCGGACAGCAGCTACGAGCAGTACTTC.

This rearrangement joins TRBV27 to TRBJ1-2, with a tentative D call TRBD1 (6 bases). The CDR3 runs to 15 residues. The germline CDR1 and CDR2 sequences are MNHEY and SMNVEV (reference sequence). Deletions cut 5 bases from V and 4 bases from J, with 17 bases between. This CDR3 reads CASSPTGSRSYGYTF. CDR3 nucleotides: TGTGCCAGCAGTCCAACAGGGAGCCGGAGCTATGGCTACACCTTC.

The chain uses TRBV10-1 and TRBJ2-3; the D is unclear. This CDR3 spans 17 amino acids. CDR1 and CDR2 from the germline V gene are WNHNN and SYGVQD (reference sequence). The V and J ends lost 0 bases and 3 bases respectively, with 16 bases between them. CDR3 amino acids: CASSESTIGSGTDTQYF. DNA of the CDR3: TGCGCCAGCAGTGAGTCGACCATTGGGTCGGGTACAGATACGCAGTATTTT.

This clone was detected once. This chain connects TRBV7-9 to TRBJ2-7; the D call may be TRBD1 or TRBD2 (5 bases each). Trimming cost V 7 bases and J 1 base, with 14 bases left between them. This CDR3 has 14 residues. Per the germline V gene, CDR1 is SEHNR and CDR2 is FQNEAQ (reference sequence). The CDR3 region is CASTRADTSYEQYF. The CDR3 DNA reads as TGTGCCAGCACCAGAGCGGACACATCCTACGAGCAGTACTTC.

For this clone: Other DNA sequences within the sample encode an identical CDR3. The chain couples TRBV9 to TRBJ2-7, with 11 bases aligning to TRBD2. Germline CDR1 is SGDLS and CDR2 is YYNGEE. Losses at the gene ends were 3 bases for V and 0 bases for J; bases not matched to a gene: 2. The CDR3 sequence is 15 residues long. The CDR3 sequence is CASSEGLAASYEQYF. The CDR3 DNA follows: TGTGCCAGCAGCGAGGGACTAGCGGCCTCCTACGAGCAGTACTTC.

V and J are TRBV19 and TRBJ2-1; the match to TRBD2 covers 7 bases. The CDR3 has 15 amino acids. V was clipped by 0 bases and J by 5 bases; unmatched bases: 4. Per germline, CDR1 LNHDA and CDR2 SQIVND (reference sequence). Here the CDR3 DNA reads TGTGCCAGTAGTATAGATAGCGGGTTCAACAATGAGCAGTTCTTC. Protein product: CASSIDSGFNNEQFF.

This clone was observed a single time. The chain is built from TRBV28 and TRBJ2-7; D not resolved. Trimming removed 4 bases at V and 5 bases at J, with 6 bases between. Germline CDR1 and CDR2: MDHEN and SYDVKM. This CDR3 has 11 amino acids. The CDR3 DNA is TGTGCCAGCAGTTACTTAGACGAGCAGTACTTC. Its translation is CASSYLDEQYF.